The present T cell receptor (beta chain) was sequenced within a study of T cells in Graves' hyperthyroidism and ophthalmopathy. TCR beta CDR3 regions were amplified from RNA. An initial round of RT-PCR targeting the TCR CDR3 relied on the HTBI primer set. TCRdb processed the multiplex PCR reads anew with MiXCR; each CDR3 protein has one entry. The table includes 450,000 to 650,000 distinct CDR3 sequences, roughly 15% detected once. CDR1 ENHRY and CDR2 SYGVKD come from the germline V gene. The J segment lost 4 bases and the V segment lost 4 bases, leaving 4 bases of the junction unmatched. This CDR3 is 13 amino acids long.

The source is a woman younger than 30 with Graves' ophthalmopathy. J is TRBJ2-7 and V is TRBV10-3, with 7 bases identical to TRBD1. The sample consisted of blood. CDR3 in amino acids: CAISAEQGYEQYF. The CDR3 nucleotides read TGTGCCATCAGTGCGGAACAGGGGTACGAGCAGTACTTC.